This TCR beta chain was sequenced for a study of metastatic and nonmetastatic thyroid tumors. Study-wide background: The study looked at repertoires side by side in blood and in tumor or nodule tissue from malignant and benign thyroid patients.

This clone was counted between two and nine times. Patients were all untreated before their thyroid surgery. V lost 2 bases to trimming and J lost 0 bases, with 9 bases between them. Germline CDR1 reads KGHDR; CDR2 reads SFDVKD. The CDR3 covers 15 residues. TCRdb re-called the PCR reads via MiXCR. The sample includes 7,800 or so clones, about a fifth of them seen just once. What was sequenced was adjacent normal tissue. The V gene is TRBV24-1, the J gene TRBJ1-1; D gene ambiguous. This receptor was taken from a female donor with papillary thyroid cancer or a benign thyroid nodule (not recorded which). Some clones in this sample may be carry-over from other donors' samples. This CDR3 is CATSDSQWLNTEAFF. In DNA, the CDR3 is TGTGCCACCAGTGATTCACAGTGGTTGAACACTGAAGCTTTCTTT.